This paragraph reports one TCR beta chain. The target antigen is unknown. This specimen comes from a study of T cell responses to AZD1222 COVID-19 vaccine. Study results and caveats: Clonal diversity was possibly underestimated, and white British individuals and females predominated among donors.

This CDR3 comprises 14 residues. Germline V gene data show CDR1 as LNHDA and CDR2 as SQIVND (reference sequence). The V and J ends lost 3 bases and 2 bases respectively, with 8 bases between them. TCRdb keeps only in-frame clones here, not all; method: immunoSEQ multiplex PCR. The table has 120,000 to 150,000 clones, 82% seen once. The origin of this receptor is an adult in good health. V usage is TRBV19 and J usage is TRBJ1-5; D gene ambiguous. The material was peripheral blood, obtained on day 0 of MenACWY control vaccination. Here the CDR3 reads CASSISPGNQPQHF. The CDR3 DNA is TGTGCCAGTAGTATTTCCCCGGGCAATCAGCCCCAGCATTTT.